This is a list of T cell receptor beta chains from one sample in a study of T-cell memory formation after mild COVID-19. TCRdb independently ran MiXCR on the 5' RACE reads; one entry per CDR3 protein. The sample has 300,000 or so distinct CDR3 sequences; about a sixth are singletons. Material: PBMCs or a T cell subset sorted from them (not recorded which). The receptors shown here come from a man younger than 30 who had mild COVID-19 (a few samples of this study predate the infection). Cell type and time point are not known. Each CDR3 is given with its conserved first and last residue. D genes are given only for firm matches. The size of a clone is reported for some rows only, either as once, few or many, or as a class for expanded clones.

TRBV7-9	TRBJ2-5	-	once	TGTGCCAGCAGCCGGGACCAGGGGAGGCAAGAGACCCAGTACTTC	CASSRDQGRQETQYF
TRBV7-2	TRBJ1-6	-	many	TGTGCCAGCAGCAGCGTTGGGTGGGACAATTCACCCCTCCACTTT	CASSSVGWDNSPLHF
TRBV5-1	TRBJ2-3	TRBD1	few	TGCGCCAGCAGCATGACAGGGGGCACAGATACGCAGTATTTT	CASSMTGGTDTQYF
TRBV6-5	TRBJ2-4	-	-	TGTGCCAGCAGTTCCCGGGACCATCTAGCCAAAAACATTCAGTACTTC	CASSSRDHLAKNIQYF
TRBV11-3	TRBJ2-2	-	-	TGTGCCAGCAGTAAACAGGACACCGGGGAGCTGTTTTTT	CASSKQDTGELFF
TRBV4-1	TRBJ2-7	-	many	TGCGCCAGCAGCCAGGATGTTAATGTGGGGGGCTACTCCTACGAGCAGTACTTC	CASSQDVNVGGYSYEQYF
TRBV5-1	TRBJ2-5	-	-	TGCGCCAGCAGCTTGCCAGGGGGAGGGGAGACCCAGTACTTC	CASSLPGGGETQYF
TRBV27	TRBJ2-1	TRBD1	few	TGTGCCAGCAGTTCGGACAGGGCTAATGAGCAGTTCTTC	CASSSDRANEQFF
TRBV12-3/TRBV12-4	TRBJ2-7	TRBD2	medium-sized	TGTGCCAGCAGTTTTGGCGGGGGGGCCGGTGAGCAGTACTTC	CASSFGGGAGEQYF
TRBV4-1	TRBJ2-5	-	many	TGCGCCAGCAGCCAAGATTACGACCAGTCGGAGACCCAGTACTTC	CASSQDYDQSETQYF
TRBV5-1	TRBJ2-3	-	few	TGCGCCAGCAGCTTGGAACCGGGAGCGACAGATACGCAGTATTTT	CASSLEPGATDTQYF
TRBV7-9	TRBJ2-5	-	many	TGTGCCAGCAGAAGACCCCAAGAGACCCAGTACTTC	CASRRPQETQYF
TRBV9	TRBJ2-1	TRBD1	few	TGTGCCAGCAGCAGTCGACAGGGCTTAAGCTCCTACAATGAGCAGTTCTTC	CASSSRQGLSSYNEQFF
TRBV6-1	TRBJ1-2	-	-	TGTGCCAGCACTGCGGGACGGTACTATGGCTACACCTTC	CASTAGRYYGYTF
TRBV21-1	TRBJ1-6	-	-	TGTGCCAGCAGCAATCCCCCGGGACAGGGAGAGAGGCAGGGAAATAATTCACCCCTCCACTTT	CASSNPPGQGERQGNNSPLHF
TRBV9	TRBJ2-1	TRBD2	-	TGTGCCAGCAGCGTAGTTGGGGCGGGGGAACTATTCTTC	CASSVVGAGELFF
TRBV7-2	TRBJ2-7	TRBD2	many	TGTGCCAGCAGCTCAACTAGCGGGGCTTTCTACGAGCAGTACTTC	CASSSTSGAFYEQYF
TRBV25-1	TRBJ2-2	TRBD1	-	TGTGCCAGCAGTGACCCGCGACAGGGGCACACCGGGGAGCTGTTTTTT	CASSDPRQGHTGELFF
TRBV5-1	TRBJ2-6	TRBD1	-	TGCGCCAGCAGCTTGTCCCCCCCAGGGGGCTCTGGGGCCAACGTCCTGACTTTC	CASSLSPPGGSGANVLTF
TRBV2	TRBJ1-6	-	-	TGTGCCAGCAGTGAAGAGCAGCACAAAAATAATTCACCCCTCCACTTT	CASSEEQHKNNSPLHF
TRBV7-2	TRBJ1-1	-	-	TGTGCCAGCAGCCAACTGGGGGGGGGCACTGAAGCTTTCTTT	CASSQLGGGTEAFF
TRBV7-2	TRBJ2-5	-	-	TGTGCCAGCAGCCCCTGGGGTAGGGAAGGCGGAGAGACCCAGTACTTC	CASSPWGREGGETQYF
TRBV9	TRBJ2-3	-	few	TGTGCCAGCAGCGTAGTTCAAACCCACACAGATACGCAGTATTTT	CASSVVQTHTDTQYF
TRBV2	TRBJ2-5	TRBD2	-	TGTGCCAGCAGTGGACTAGCCAGGGAGACCCAGTACTTC	CASSGLARETQYF
TRBV20-1	TRBJ1-6	TRBD1	-	TGCAGTGCTAGACGGCAGGGGGGAAATTCACCCCTCCACTTT	CSARRQGGNSPLHF
TRBV4-1	TRBJ2-5	TRBD2	few	TGCGCCAGCAGCTTACTAGCGGGACCCCAAGAGACCCAGTACTTC	CASSLLAGPQETQYF
TRBV5-1	TRBJ2-2	-	-	TGCGCCAGCAGCGGACAGTCCCCCGGGGAGCTGTTTTTT	CASSGQSPGELFF
TRBV10-3	TRBJ1-6	-	-	TGTGCCATCAGAGGAAGGTATTCACCCCTCCACTTT	CAIRGRYSPLHF
TRBV7-2	TRBJ2-2	TRBD2	-	TGTGCCAGCAGCTTCGTGGAAGCGGGGGGCGCCCCCGGGGAGCTGTTTTTT	CASSFVEAGGAPGELFF
TRBV11-2	TRBJ1-6	-	-	TGTGCCAGCAGCTTATCGTTGGAGGGTTATCGGCCCCTCCACTTT	CASSLSLEGYRPLHF
TRBV5-1	TRBJ2-3	TRBD1	few	TGCGCCAGCAGCGGGACAGGACGCACAGATACGCAGTATTTT	CASSGTGRTDTQYF
TRBV3-1	TRBJ1-5	-	many	TGTGCCAGCAGCCTTGCCACAGCTCAGCCCCAGCATTTT	CASSLATAQPQHF
TRBV4-2	TRBJ2-6	TRBD1	-	TGTGCCAGCAGCCAACCGGGACAGAGATTTTCTGGGGCCAACGTCCTGACTTTC	CASSQPGQRFSGANVLTF
TRBV7-6	TRBJ2-1	TRBD2	-	TGTGCCAGCAGCCTCCGGGGGCTAGCGGGGTCGGGGGAGCAGTTCTTC	CASSLRGLAGSGEQFF
TRBV28	TRBJ1-1	-	few	TGTGCCAGCACTCCCTTTATGTTGGGGTATGGTGAAGCTTTCTTT	CASTPFMLGYGEAFF
TRBV15	TRBJ2-3	TRBD2	many	TGTGCCACCAGCAGAGATCGGGGGGAAAGCACAGATACGCAGTATTTT	CATSRDRGESTDTQYF
TRBV3-1	TRBJ2-3	-	few	TGTGCCAGCACCCAGTCAGGAGGGGATACGCAGTATTTT	CASTQSGGDTQYF
TRBV12-3/TRBV12-4	TRBJ2-5	TRBD2	few	TGTGCCAGCAGTATAGCGGGGGGCCGGGAGACCCAGTACTTC	CASSIAGGRETQYF
TRBV7-2	TRBJ2-3	-	few	TGTGCCAGCAGCCCCTCGACTTGGTCGCGTGGGGGTTCGGCGGATACGCAGTATTTT	CASSPSTWSRGGSADTQYF
TRBV4-1	TRBJ1-6	-	few	TGCGCCAGCAGCCAAGTAGGGGCTGGTGATTCACCCCTCCACTTT	CASSQVGAGDSPLHF
TRBV11-2	TRBJ1-1	-	few	TGTGCCAGCAGCTTAGCGGCCTCGAACACTGAAGCTTTCTTT	CASSLAASNTEAFF
TRBV5-1	TRBJ2-1	-	many	TGCGCCAGCAGCTGGACAGAGAAGGCCTACAATGAGCAGTTCTTC	CASSWTEKAYNEQFF
TRBV12-3/TRBV12-4	TRBJ1-6	-	few	TGTGCCAGCAGTTTGAGGATGAGCTCCTATAATTCACCCCTCCACTTT	CASSLRMSSYNSPLHF